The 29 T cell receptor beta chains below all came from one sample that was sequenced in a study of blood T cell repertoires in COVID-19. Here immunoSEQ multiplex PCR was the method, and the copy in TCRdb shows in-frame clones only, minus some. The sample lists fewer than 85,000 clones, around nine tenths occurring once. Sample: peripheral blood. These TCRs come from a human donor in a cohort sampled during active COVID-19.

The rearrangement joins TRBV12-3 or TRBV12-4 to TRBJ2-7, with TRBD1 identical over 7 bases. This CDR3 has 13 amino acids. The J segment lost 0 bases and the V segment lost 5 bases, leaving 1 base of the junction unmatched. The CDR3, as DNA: TGTGCCAGCAGTGGGACAGCCTCCTACGAGCAGTACTTC. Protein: CASSGTASYEQYF.

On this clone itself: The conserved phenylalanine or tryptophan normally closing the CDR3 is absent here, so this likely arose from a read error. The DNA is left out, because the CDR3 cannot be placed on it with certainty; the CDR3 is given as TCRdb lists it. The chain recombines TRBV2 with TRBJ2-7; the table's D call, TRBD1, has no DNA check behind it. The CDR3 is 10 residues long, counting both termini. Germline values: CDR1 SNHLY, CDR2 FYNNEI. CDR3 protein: CASRGTGASP.

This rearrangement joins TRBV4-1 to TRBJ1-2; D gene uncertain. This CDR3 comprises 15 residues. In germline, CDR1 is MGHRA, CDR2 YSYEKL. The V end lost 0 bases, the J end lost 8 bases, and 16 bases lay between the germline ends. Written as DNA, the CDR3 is TGCGCCAGCAGCCAAGAAGTGGCCACCGCGAGGGGCTACACCTTC. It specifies CASSQEVATARGYTF.

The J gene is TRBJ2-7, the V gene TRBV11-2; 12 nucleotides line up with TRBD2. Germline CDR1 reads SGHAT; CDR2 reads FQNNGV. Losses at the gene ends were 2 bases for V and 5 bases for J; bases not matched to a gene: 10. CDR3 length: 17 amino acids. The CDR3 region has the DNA TGTGCCAGCAGCTTAATGCGCCTAGCGGGGGGGCAGGACGAGCAGTACTTC. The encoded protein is CASSLMRLAGGQDEQYF.

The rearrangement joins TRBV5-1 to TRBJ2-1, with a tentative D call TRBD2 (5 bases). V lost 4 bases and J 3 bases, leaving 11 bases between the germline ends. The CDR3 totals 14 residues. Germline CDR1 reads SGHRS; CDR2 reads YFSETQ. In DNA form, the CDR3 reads TGCGCCAGCAGCCACGGGGAGAACTACAATGAGCAGTTCTTC. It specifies CASSHGENYNEQFF.

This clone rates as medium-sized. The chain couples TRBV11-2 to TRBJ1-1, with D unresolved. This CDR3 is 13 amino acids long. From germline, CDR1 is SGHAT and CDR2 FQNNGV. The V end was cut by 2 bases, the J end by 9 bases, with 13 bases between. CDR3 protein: CASSLTQDKKAFF. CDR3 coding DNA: TGTGCCAGCAGCTTAACCCAAGACAAGAAAGCTTTCTTT.

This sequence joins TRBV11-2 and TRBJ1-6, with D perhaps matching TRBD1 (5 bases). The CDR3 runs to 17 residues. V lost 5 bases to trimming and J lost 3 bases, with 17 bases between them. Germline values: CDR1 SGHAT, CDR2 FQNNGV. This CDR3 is CASSHIRQNLYNSPLHF. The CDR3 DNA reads TGTGCCAGCAGCCACATCCGACAGAATCTCTATAATTCACCCCTCCACTTT.

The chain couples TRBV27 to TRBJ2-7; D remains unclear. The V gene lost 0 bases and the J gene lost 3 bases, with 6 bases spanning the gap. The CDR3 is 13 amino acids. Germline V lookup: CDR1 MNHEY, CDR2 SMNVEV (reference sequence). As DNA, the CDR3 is TGTGCCAGCAGTTTATCTACAGACTACGAGCAGTACTTC. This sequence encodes CASSLSTDYEQYF.

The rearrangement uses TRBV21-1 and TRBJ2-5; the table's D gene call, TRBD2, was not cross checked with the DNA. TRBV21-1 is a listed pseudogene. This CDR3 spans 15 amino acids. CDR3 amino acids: CASTLRGGRSETQYF. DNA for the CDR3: TGTGCCAGCACTCTGCGGGGGGGCCGGTCCGAGACCCAGTACTTC.

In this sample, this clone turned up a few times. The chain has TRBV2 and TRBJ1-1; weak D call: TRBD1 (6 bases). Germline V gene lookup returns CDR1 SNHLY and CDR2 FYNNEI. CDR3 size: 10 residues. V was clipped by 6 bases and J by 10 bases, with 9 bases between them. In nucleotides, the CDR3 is TGTGCCAGCAGCGGCAGGGGAGCTTTCTTT. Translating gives CASSGRGAFF. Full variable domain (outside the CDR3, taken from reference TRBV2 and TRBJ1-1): EPEVTQTPSHQVTQMGQEVILRCVPISNHLYFYWYRQILGQKVEFLVSFYNNEISEKSEIFDDQFSVERPDGSNFTLKIRSTKLEDSAMYFCASSGRGAFFGQGTRLTVV.

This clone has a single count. The CDR3 protein is CASDRVNQPQHF. The CDR3 coding sequence is TGTGCCAGCGACAGGGTCAATCAGCCCCAGCATTTT. The chain uses TRBV6-5 and TRBJ1-5; TRBD1 matches at 7 bases. Germline trimming cut 8 bases from V and 3 bases from J; bases unmatched to any gene: 1. The CDR3 loop spans 12 amino acids. Germline CDR1 reads MNHEY; CDR2 reads SVGAGI.

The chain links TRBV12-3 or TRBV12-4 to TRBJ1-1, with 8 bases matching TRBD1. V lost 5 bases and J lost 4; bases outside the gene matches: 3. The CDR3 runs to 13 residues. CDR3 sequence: CASSAGGSTEAFF. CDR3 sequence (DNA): TGTGCCAGCAGTGCAGGGGGCAGCACTGAAGCTTTCTTT.

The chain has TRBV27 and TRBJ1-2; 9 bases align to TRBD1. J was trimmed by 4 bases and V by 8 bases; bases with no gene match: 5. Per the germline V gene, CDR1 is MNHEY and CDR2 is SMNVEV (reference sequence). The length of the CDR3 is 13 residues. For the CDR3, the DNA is TGTGCCAGCGGCGACAGGGGGAGCTATGGCTACACCTTC. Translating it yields CASGDRGSYGYTF.

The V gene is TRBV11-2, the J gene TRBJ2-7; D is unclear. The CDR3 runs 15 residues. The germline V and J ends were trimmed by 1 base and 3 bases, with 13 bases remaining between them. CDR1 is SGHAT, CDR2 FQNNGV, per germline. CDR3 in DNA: TGTGCCAGCAGCTTAGGATTGGGCCCACACTACGAGCAGTACTTC. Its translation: CASSLGLGPHYEQYF. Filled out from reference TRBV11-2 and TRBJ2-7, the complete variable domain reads EAGVAQSPRYKIIEKRQSVAFWCNPISGHATLYWYQQILGQGPKLLIQFQNNGVVDDSQLPKDRFSAERLKGVDSTLKIQPAKLEDSAVYLCASSLGLGPHYEQYFGPGTRLTVT.

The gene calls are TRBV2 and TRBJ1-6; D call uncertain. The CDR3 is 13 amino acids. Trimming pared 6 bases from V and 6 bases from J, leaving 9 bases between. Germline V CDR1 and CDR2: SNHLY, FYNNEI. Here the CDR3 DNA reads TGTGCCAGCAGATCAGAACGTAATTCACCCCTCCACTTT. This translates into CASRSERNSPLHF.

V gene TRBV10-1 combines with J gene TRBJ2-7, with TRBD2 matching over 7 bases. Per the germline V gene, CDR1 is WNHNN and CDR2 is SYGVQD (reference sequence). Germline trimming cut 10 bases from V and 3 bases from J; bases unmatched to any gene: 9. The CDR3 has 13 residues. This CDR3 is CANLGWGGYEQYF. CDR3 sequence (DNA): TGCGCCAACCTCGGCTGGGGGGGCTACGAGCAGTACTTC.

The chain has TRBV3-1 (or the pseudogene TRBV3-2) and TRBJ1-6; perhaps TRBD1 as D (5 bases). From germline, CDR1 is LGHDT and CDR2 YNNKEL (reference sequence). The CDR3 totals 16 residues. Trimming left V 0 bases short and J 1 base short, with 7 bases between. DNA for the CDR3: TGTGCCAGCAGCCAAGATGGGGCGTCCTATAATTCACCCCTCCACTTT. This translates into CASSQDGASYNSPLHF.

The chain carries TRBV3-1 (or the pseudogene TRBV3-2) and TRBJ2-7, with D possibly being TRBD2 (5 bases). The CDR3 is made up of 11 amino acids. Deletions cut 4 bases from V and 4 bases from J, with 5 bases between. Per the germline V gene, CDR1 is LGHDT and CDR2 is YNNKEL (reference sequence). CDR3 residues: CASSRGYEQYF. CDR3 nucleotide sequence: TGTGCCAGCAGCCGAGGGTACGAGCAGTACTTC.

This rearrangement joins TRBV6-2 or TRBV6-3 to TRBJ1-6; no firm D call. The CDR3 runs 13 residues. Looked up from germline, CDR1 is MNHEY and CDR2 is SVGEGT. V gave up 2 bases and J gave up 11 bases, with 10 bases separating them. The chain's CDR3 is CASSYRPGTPLHF. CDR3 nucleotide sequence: TGTGCCAGCAGTTACCGTCCGGGAACACCCCTCCACTTT.

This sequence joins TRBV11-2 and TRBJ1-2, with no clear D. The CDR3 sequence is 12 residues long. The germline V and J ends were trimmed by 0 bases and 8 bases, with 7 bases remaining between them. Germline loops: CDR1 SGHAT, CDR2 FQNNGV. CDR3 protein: CASSLERYGYTF. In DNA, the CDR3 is TGTGCCAGCAGCTTAGAGAGATACGGCTACACCTTC.

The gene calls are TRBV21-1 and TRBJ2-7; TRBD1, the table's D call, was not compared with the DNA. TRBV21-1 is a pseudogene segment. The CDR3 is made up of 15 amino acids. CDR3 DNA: TGTGCCAGCAGCTACCGGGACAGGGGATTTAACGAGCAGTACTTC. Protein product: CASSYRDRGFNEQYF.

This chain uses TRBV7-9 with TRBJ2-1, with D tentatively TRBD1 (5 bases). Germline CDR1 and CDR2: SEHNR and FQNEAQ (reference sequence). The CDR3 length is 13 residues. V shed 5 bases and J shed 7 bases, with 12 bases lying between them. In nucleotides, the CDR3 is TGTGCCAGCAGCACAGGACGCGGAAATGAGCAGTTCTTC. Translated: CASSTGRGNEQFF.

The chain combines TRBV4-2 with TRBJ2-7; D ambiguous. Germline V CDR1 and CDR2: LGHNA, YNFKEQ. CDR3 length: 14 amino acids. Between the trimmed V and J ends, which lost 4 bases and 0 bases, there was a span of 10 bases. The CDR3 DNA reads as TGTGCCAGCAGCCCCCTGTTGCGCTCCTACGAGCAGTACTTC. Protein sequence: CASSPLLRSYEQYF.

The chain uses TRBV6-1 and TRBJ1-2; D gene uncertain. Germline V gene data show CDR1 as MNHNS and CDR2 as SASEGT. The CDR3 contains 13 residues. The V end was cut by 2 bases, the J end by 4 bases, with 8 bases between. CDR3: CASSELEIYGYTF. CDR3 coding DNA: TGTGCCAGCAGTGAACTGGAGATCTATGGCTACACCTTC.

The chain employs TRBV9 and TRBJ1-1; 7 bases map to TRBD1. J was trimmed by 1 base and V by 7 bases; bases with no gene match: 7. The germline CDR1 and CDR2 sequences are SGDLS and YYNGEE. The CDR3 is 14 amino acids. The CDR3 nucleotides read TGTGCCAGCCGTTCCGGGACAGCGAACACTGAAGCTTTCTTT. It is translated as CASRSGTANTEAFF.

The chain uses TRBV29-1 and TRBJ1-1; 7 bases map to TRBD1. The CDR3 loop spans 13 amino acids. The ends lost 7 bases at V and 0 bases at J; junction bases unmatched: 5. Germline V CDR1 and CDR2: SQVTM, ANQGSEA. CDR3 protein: CSAGTVMNTEAFF. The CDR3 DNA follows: TGCAGCGCCGGGACAGTCATGAACACTGAAGCTTTCTTT.

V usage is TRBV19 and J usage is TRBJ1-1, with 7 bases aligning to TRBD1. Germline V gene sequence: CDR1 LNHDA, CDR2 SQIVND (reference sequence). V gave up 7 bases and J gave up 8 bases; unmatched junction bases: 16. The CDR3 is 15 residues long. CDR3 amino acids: CASKWQGGVGGEAFF. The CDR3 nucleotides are TGTGCCAGTAAGTGGCAGGGGGGAGTCGGGGGAGAAGCTTTCTTT. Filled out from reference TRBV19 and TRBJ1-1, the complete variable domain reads DGGITQSPKYLFRKEGQNVTLSCEQNLNHDAMYWYRQDPGQGLRLIYYSQIVNDFQKGDIAEGYSVSREKKESFPLTVTSAQKNPTAFYLCASKWQGGVGGEAFFGQGTRLTVV.

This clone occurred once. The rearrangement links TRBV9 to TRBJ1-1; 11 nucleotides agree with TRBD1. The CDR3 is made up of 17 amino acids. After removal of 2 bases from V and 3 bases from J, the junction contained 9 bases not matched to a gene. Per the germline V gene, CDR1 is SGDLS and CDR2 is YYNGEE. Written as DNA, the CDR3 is TGTGCCAGCAGCGTCGCCGGACAGGGGGCGGGGGACACTGAAGCTTTCTTT. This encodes CASSVAGQGAGDTEAFF.

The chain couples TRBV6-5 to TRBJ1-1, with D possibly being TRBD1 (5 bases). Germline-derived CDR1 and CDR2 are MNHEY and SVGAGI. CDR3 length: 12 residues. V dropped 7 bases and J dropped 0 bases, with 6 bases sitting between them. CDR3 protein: CASKGVNTEAFF. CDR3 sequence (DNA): TGTGCCAGCAAAGGGGTGAACACTGAAGCTTTCTTT.